Described below is a single T cell receptor beta chain sequence and its context. The target antigen is unknown. This sample was taken from a study of shared clonotypes between healthy human individuals. Whole-study results and caveats: A handful of donors showed sharing of about 4.7% of naive CD4 clonotypes.

Deep was the level used in running the assay. The repertoire was sequenced with immunoSEQ multiplex PCR; TCRdb's copy has only in-frame clones and lacks some. The repertoire holds 1,500,000 or so clones, with 98% to 99% as singletons. Germline V gene sequence: CDR1 SGDLS, CDR2 YYNGEE. The CDR3 runs 11 residues. V was shortened by 2 bases and J by 6 bases, with 5 bases between the two germline ends. The clonotype was recovered from a man aged 25-45 years in good health. Sequencing was carried out using naive CD4+ T cells sorted from blood. Regarding subset: CD45RA+ positively selected. The chain combines TRBV9 with TRBJ1-2; D remains ambiguous. The CDR3 protein is CASSVPNGYTF. In nucleotides, the CDR3 is TGTGCCAGCAGCGTCCCGAATGGCTACACCTTC.